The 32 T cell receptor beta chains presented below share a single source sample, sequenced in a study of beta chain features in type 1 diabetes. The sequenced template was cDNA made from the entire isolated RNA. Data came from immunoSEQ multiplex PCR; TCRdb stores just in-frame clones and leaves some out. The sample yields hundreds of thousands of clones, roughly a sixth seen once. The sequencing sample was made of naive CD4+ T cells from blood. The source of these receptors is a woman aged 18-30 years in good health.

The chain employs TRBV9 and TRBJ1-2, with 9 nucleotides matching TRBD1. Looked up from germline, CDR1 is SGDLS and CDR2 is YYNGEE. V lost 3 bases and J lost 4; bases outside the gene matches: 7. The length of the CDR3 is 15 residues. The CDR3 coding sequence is TGTGCCAGCAGCGGAACAGGGGGCTTCGGCTATGGCTACACCTTC. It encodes CASSGTGGFGYGYTF.

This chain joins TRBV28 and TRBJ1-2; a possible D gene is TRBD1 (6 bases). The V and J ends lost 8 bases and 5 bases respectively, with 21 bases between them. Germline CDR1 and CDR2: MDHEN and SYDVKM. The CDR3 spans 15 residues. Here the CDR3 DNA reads TGTGCCAGCTCCCGGGACAAAGGAAGAGGGTATGGCTACACCTTC. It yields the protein CASSRDKGRGYGYTF.

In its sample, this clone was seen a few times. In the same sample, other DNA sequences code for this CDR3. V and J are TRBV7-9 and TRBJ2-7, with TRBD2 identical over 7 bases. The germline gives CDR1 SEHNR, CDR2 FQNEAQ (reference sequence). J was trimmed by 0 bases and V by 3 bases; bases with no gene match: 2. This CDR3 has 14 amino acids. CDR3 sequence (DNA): TGTGCCAGCAGCTTCGCGGGAGCCTCCTACGAGCAGTACTTC. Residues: CASSFAGASYEQYF.

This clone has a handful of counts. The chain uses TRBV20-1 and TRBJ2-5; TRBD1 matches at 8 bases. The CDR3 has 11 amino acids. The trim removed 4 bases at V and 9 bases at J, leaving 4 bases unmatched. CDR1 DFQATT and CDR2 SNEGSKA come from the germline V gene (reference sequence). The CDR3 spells CSATDRVAQYF. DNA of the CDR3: TGCAGTGCTACGGACAGGGTGGCCCAGTACTTC.

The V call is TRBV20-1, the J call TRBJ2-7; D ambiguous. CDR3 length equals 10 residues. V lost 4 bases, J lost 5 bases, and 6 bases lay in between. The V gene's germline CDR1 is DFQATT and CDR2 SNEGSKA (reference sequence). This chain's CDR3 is CSATVDEQYF. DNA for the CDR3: TGCAGTGCTACAGTCGACGAGCAGTACTTC.

The CDR3 nucleotides read TGTGCCAGCAGTTACGCCCGCCGGGAGAGTTCCGATGAGCAGTTCTTC. Its protein product is CASSYARRESSDEQFF. V is TRBV6-5 and J is TRBJ2-1; D perhaps matches TRBD2 (6 bases). Trimming cost V 2 bases and J 8 bases, with 19 bases left between them. CDR1 and CDR2 (germline): MNHEY, SVGAGI. The CDR3 length is 16 residues.

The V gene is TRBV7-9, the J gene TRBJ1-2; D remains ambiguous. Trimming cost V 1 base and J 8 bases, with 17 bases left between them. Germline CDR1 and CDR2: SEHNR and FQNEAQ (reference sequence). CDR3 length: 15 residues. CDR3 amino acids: CASSLDWRAREGYTF. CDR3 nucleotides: TGTGCCAGCAGCTTAGATTGGCGGGCCCGGGAAGGCTACACCTTC.

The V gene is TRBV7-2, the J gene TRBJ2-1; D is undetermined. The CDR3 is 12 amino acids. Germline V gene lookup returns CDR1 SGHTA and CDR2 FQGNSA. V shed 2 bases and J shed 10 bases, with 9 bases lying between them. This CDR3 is CASSLTVREQFF. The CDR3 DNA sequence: TGTGCCAGCAGCTTAACCGTGCGGGAGCAGTTCTTC.

Here the CDR3 DNA reads TGTGCCAGCAGCTTACTTGGGGGGCAGAACACTGAAGCTTTCTTT. It encodes CASSLLGGQNTEAFF. V is TRBV7-3 and J is TRBJ1-1; D perhaps matches TRBD1 (6 bases). From germline, CDR1 is SGHTA and CDR2 FQGTGA. The CDR3 runs to 15 residues. Trimming removed 2 bases from V and 1 base from J, with 11 bases in between.

In DNA form, the CDR3 reads TGTGCCAGCAGCCGAAGTCGGACTAGCGGGAGTGGTGAGCAGTACTTC. This encodes CASSRSRTSGSGEQYF. V and J are TRBV25-1 and TRBJ2-7, with 13 bases aligning to TRBD2. CDR3 length equals 16 residues. The germline V gene encodes CDR1 MGHDK and CDR2 SYGVNS. Germline trimming cut 6 bases from V and 7 bases from J; bases unmatched to any gene: 12.

CDR3 protein: CASSSGPGTQYF. DNA for the CDR3: TGTGCCAGTAGTTCCGGTCCGGGGACCCAGTACTTC. The chain combines TRBV19 with TRBJ2-5, with unresolved D. The CDR3 is 12 residues long. The V and J ends lost 5 bases and 7 bases respectively, with 11 bases between them. CDR1 and CDR2 (germline): LNHDA, SQIVND (reference sequence).

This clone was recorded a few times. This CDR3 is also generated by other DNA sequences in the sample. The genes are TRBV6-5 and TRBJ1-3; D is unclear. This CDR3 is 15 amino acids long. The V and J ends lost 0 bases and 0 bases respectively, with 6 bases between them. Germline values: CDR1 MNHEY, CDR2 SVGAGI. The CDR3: CASSYSGGSGNTIYF. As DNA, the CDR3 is TGTGCCAGCAGTTACTCGGGTGGCTCTGGAAACACCATATATTTT.

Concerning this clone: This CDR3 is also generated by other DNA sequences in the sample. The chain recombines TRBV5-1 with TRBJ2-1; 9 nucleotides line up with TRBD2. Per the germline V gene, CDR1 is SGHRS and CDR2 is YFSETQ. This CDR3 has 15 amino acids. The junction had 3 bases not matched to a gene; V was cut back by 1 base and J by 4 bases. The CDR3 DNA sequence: TGCGCCAGCAGCTTGTTAGCGGGGGCTTACAATGAGCAGTTCTTC. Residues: CASSLLAGAYNEQFF.

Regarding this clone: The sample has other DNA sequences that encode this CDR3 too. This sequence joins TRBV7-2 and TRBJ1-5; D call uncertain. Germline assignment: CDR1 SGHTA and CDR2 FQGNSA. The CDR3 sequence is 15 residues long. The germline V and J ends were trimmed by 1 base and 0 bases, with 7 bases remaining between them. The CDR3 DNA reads TGTGCCAGCAGCTTAGTTGGCGCTAGCAATCAGCCCCAGCATTTT. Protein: CASSLVGASNQPQHF.

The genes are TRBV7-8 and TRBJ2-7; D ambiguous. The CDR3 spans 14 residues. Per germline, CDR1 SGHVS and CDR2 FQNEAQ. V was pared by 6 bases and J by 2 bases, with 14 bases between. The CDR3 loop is CASSPIRVTYEQYF. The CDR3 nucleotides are TGTGCCAGCAGTCCGATTCGGGTTACCTACGAGCAGTACTTC.

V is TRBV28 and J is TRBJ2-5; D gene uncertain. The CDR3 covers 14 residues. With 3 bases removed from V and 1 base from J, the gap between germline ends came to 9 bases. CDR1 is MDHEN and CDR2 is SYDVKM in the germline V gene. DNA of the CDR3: TGTGCCAGCAGTTTCGGCCACACCCAAGAGACCCAGTACTTC. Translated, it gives CASSFGHTQETQYF.

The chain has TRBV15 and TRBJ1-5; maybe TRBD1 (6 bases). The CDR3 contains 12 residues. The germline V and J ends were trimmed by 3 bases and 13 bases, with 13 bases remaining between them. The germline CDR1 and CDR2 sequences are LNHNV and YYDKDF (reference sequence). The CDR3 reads CATSSRQAVQHF. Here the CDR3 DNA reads TGTGCCACCAGCAGCCGACAGGCCGTACAGCATTTT.

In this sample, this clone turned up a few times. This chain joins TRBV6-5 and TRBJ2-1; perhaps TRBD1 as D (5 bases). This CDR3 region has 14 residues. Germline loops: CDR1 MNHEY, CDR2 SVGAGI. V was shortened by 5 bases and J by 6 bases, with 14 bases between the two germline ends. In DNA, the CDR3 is TGTGCCAGCAGTATTGCGGCAGGGCGCAATGAGCAGTTCTTC. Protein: CASSIAAGRNEQFF.

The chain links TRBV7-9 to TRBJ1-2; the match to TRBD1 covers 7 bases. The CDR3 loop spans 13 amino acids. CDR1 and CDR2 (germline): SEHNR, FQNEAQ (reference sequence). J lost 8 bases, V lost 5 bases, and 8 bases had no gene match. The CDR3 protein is CASSEVSGGGYTF. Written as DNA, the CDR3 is TGTGCCAGCAGCGAGGTCTCAGGGGGAGGCTACACCTTC.

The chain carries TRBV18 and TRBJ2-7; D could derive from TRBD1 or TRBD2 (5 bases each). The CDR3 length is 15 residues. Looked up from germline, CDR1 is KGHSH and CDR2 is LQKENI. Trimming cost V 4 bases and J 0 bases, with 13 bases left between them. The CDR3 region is CASSLRDGDSYEQYF. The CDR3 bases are TGTGCCAGCTCACTCCGGGACGGAGACTCCTACGAGCAGTACTTC.

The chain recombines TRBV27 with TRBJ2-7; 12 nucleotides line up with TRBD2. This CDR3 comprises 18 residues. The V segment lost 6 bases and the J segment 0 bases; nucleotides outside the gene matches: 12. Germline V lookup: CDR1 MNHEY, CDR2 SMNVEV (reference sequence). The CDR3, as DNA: TGTGCCAGCAGAGGACTAGCGGGACGCCCCCCTCGCTCCTACGAGCAGTACTTC. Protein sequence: CASRGLAGRPPRSYEQYF.

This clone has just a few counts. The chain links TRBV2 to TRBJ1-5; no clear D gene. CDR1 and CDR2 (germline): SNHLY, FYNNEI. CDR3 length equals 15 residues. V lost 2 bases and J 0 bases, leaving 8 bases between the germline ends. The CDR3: CASSEFGLSNQPQHF. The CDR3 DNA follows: TGTGCCAGCAGTGAATTCGGCCTTAGCAATCAGCCCCAGCATTTT.

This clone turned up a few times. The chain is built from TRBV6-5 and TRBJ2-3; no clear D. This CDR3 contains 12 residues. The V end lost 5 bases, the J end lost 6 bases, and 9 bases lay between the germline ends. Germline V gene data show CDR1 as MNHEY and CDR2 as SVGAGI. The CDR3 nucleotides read TGTGCCAGCAGTACCAGGCGGGATACGCAGTATTTT. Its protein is CASSTRRDTQYF.

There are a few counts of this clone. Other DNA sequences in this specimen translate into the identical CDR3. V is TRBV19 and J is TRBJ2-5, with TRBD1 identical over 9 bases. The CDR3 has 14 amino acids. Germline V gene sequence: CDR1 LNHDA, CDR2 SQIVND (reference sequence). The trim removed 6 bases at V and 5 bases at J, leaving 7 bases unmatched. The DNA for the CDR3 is TGTGCCAGTAGCCCGACAGGGGGGCGCGAGACCCAGTACTTC. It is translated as CASSPTGGRETQYF.

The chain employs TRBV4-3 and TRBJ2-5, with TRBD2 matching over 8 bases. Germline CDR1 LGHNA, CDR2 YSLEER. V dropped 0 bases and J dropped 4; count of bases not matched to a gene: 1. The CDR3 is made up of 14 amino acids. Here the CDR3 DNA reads TGCGCCAGCAGCCAAGATAGCGGGATAGAGACCCAGTACTTC. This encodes CASSQDSGIETQYF.

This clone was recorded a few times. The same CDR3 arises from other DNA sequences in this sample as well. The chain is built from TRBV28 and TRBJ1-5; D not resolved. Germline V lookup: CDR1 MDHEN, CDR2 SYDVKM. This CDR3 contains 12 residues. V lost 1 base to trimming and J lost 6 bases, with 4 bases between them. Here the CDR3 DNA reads TGTGCCAGCAGTTTATCGGGTCAGCCCCAGCATTTT. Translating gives CASSLSGQPQHF.

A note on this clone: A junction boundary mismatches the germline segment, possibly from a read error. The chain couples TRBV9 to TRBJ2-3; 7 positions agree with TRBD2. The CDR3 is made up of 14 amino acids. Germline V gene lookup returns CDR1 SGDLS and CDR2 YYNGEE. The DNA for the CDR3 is TGTGCCAGCAGCCCTCCGACTAGCATAGATACGCAGTATTTT. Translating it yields CASSPPTSIDTQYF.

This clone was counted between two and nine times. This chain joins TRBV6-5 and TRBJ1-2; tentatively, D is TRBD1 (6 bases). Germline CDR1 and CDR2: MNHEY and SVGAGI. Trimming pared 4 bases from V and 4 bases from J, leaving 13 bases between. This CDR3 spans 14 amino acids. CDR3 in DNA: TGTGCCAGCAGTTTACAGGGAATCGGCTATGGCTACACCTTC. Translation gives CASSLQGIGYGYTF.

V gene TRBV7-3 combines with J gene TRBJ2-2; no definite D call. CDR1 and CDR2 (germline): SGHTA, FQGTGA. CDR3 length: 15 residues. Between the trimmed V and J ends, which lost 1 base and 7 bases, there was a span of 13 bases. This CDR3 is CASSLNGVRGGELFF. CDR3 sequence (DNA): TGTGCCAGCAGCTTAAATGGGGTTCGCGGCGGGGAGCTGTTTTTT.

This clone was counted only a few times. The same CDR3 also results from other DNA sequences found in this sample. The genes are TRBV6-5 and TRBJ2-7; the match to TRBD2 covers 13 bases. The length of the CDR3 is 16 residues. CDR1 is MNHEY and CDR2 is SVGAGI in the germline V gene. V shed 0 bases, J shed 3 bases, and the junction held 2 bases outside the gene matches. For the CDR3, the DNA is TGTGCCAGCAGTTACTCTGGGACTAGCGGGAACTACGAGCAGTACTTC. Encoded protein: CASSYSGTSGNYEQYF.

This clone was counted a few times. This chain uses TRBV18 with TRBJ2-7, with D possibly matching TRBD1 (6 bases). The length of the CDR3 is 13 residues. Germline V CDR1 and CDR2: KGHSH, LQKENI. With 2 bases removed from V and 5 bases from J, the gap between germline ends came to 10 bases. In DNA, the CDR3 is TGTGCCAGCTCACCAACAGGGAAACACGAGCAGTACTTC. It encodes CASSPTGKHEQYF. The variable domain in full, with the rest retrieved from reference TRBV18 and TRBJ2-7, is NAGVMQNPRHLVRRRGQEARLRCSPMKGHSHVYWYRQLPEEGLKFMVYLQKENIIDESGMPKERFSAEFPKEGPSILRIQQVVRGDSAAYFCASSPTGKHEQYFGPGTRLTVT.

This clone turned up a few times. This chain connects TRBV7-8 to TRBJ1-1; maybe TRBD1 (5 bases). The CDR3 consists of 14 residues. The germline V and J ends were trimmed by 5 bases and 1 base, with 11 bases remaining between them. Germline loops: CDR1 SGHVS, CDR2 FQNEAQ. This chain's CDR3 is CASSPQGGNTEAFF. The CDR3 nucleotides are TGTGCCAGCAGCCCCCAGGGAGGGAACACTGAAGCTTTCTTT. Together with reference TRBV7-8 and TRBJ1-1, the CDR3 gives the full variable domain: GAGVSQSPRYKVAKRGQDVALRCDPISGHVSLFWYQQALGQGPEFLTYFQNEAQLDKSGLPSDRFFAERPEGSVSTLKIQRTQQEDSAVYLCASSPQGGNTEAFFGQGTRLTVV.